This T cell receptor beta chain stems from a study of shared clonotypes between healthy human individuals. Study details: Sampling drew on donors who were a couple of women and three men aged 18 to 49. Whole-study results and caveats: A generally larger estimated richness was seen in naive subsets than in memory subsets. Rarefaction exposed incomplete sorted-subset sequencing despite large depth.

Germline loops: CDR1 SGDLS, CDR2 YYNGEE. The CDR3 covers 14 residues. Trimming took 4 bases from V and 6 from J, leaving 17 bases between them. As concerns this clone: Its matching antigen is unknown.

Repertoires were generated with immunoSEQ multiplex PCR, while TCRdb's copy carries only in-frame clones and drops some. The sample yields roughly 1,100,000 clones, about 75% seen once. This TCR was sampled from a man in his late teens or twenties in good health. Material for sequencing was memory CD4+ T cells sorted from blood. As to subset: CD45RA-negative fraction. The chain combines TRBV9 with TRBJ2-7; a weak D match, TRBD2 (6 bases). This CDR3 reads CASSPTPTSGEQYF. Here the CDR3 DNA reads TGTGCCAGCAGCCCTACCCCGACTAGTGGCGAGCAGTACTTC.